The clone carrying this T cell receptor beta chain is large by share. The antigen is unknown. The repertoire was sequenced with immunoSEQ multiplex PCR; TCRdb's copy has only in-frame clones and lacks some. The profile shows around 2,800 clones, more than 20% of them singletons. Looked up from germline, CDR1 is MNHGY and CDR2 is SAAAGT. This CDR3 is built from 12 residues. Trimming stripped 8 bases from V and 2 bases from J, with 7 bases between. This sample was included in a study of T cells in localized non-small cell lung cancer. The study's findings and limits: The study detected a median around 61 of the top 100 tumor clones in adjacent lung. A higher density of T cells in blood coincided with extended overall survival.

This TCR was sampled from a woman aged 40-75 years with stage I lung adenocarcinoma. The source material was lung tumor tissue, sampled before any cancer treatment. The chain has TRBV6-8 and TRBJ2-1, with unresolved D. The CDR3 reads CASYGTYNEQFF. The CDR3 bases are TGTGCCAGCTACGGAACCTACAATGAGCAGTTCTTC.